The source of this T cell receptor (beta chain) is a study of blood T cells in healthy people across ages. On this clonotype: No antigen is known for it.

Per sample, extraction of total RNA gave at least 6 micrograms in every case. Primers used in a second PCR of about 6 to 12 cycles were a sample-barcoded 5' primer and a J-beta primer mix. TCRdb reprocessed the 5' RACE reads with MiXCR, giving one entry per CDR3 protein. The profile covers 700,000 or so distinct CDR3 sequences, with 35% to 50% appearing a single time and roughly 30% taken by the ten largest. Overall study findings and caveats: Fewer expanded clones and more diversity marked long-lived versus aged donors. Changes seen in expanded clonotypes were possibly confounded by donor CMV status left unknown. TCR beta diversity tracked closely with naive T cell percentage.

The TCR was taken from a man of 80 years or more in good health. The sample consisted of blood.

Written as DNA, the CDR3 is TGTGCCAGCAGTTCCGGGGACAGGGGAGGATCCTACGAGCAGTACTTC. Protein product: CASSSGDRGGSYEQYF. The rearrangement links TRBV28 to TRBJ2-7, with 10 nucleotides matching TRBD1. The CDR3 totals 16 residues. V was clipped by 4 bases and J by 1 base; unmatched bases: 7. Germline loops: CDR1 MDHEN, CDR2 SYDVKM.